Here is one T cell receptor (beta chain) with its context. Its antigen is not identified. The read halts 3 residues ahead of the CDR3 end, with the missing end drawn from the germline J gene. These data belong to a study of T cells in women clearing cervical HPV infection. Study background: HLA type stays a possible confounder, typing being limited.

immunoSEQ multiplex PCR used an average of 1200 ng genomic DNA. Only in-frame clones appear in the TCRdb table, and some are missing; sequencing was by immunoSEQ multiplex PCR. The repertoire table contains 25,000 to 30,000 clones. CDR3 size: 15 residues. V shed 1 base and J shed 8 bases, with 16 bases lying between them. The germline gives CDR1 SGHKS, CDR2 YYEKEE (reference sequence). Study conclusions and caveats: Repertoire richness, not evenness, was significantly elevated in CIN3+ cases versus controls. Controls had more TRBV6-7 (0.16%) than cases (around 0.11%).

The receptor's source is a woman between 18 and 70 years old with a cervical HPV16 infection that either progressed to CIN3+ or cleared (not recorded which). Sequencing was performed on blood buffy coat. The rearrangement links TRBV5-5 to TRBJ1-5, with D perhaps TRBD1 (6 bases). The CDR3 DNA, read in part, is TGTGCCAGCAGCTTGCTAGACAGGAGCACGGAGCCC. It encodes CASSLLDRSTEP. The full CDR3 sequence reads CASSLLDRSTEPQHF.